The next 11 T cell receptor beta chains were all read from a single sample in a study of T cell responses to AZD1222 COVID-19 vaccine. This table comes from immunoSEQ multiplex PCR, and its TCRdb copy is limited to in-frame clones, with some not included. The sample yields about 120,000 clones, about nine tenths seen once. The source material was peripheral blood, sampled 28 days after the second dose of the MenACWY control vaccine. Receptor source: an adult who received the MenACWY meningococcal vaccine as a control.

The chain is built from TRBV28 and TRBJ2-7; 7 positions match TRBD1. The germline CDR1 and CDR2 sequences are MDHEN and SYDVKM. With 6 bases clipped from V and 1 base from J, the junction kept 3 bases outside the gene matches. The CDR3 sequence is 13 residues long. Here the CDR3 reads CASRQQGSYEQYF. CDR3 coding DNA: TGTGCCAGCAGACAACAGGGGTCCTACGAGCAGTACTTC.

The gene calls are TRBV27 and TRBJ1-6; no firm D call. V dropped 3 bases and J dropped 13 bases, with 10 bases sitting between them. The CDR3 sequence is 12 residues long. Germline loops: CDR1 MNHEY, CDR2 SMNVEV (reference sequence). The CDR3 nucleotides are TGTGCCAGCAGTTTTCGGCAATCCCCCCTCCACTTT. It is translated as CASSFRQSPLHF.

The gene calls are TRBV13 and TRBJ2-3; the D gene is possibly TRBD2 (6 bases). The V end lost 5 bases, the J end lost 2 bases, and 17 bases lay between the germline ends. This CDR3 has 16 amino acids. Germline V lookup: CDR1 PRHDT, CDR2 FYEKMQ (reference sequence). This chain's CDR3 is CASSPRTTFDTDTQYF. The CDR3 DNA reads TGTGCCAGCAGCCCTCGGACTACCTTCGACACAGATACGCAGTATTTT. The entire variable domain, with the rest obtained from reference TRBV13 and TRBJ2-3, is as follows: AAGVIQSPRHLIKEKRETATLKCYPIPRHDTVYWYQQGPGQDPQFLISFYEKMQSDKGSIPDRFSAQQFSDYHSELNMSSLELGDSALYFCASSPRTTFDTDTQYFGPGTRLTVL.

J is TRBJ2-7 and V is TRBV7-9; D may correspond to TRBD1 or TRBD2 (5 bases each). V dropped 0 bases and J dropped 2 bases, with 14 bases sitting between them. This CDR3 has 16 amino acids. Germline CDR1 reads SEHNR; CDR2 reads FQNEAQ (reference sequence). The CDR3 region has the DNA TGTGCCAGCAGCTTAGCGTTCGGGGCTGAGACCTACGAGCAGTACTTC. Translation: CASSLAFGAETYEQYF.

The chain is built from TRBV4-3 and TRBJ1-4; tentatively, D is TRBD1 (6 bases). The germline V gene has CDR1 LGHNA and CDR2 YSLEER. V gave up 1 base and J gave up 7 bases, with 13 bases separating them. The CDR3 length is 15 residues. As DNA, the CDR3 is TGCGCCAGCAGCCAAGGGTCAGGGGCGGTTGAAAAACTGTTTTTT. This gives the protein CASSQGSGAVEKLFF.

The chain combines TRBV6-5 with TRBJ1-4; 7 bases align to TRBD1. The CDR3 consists of 14 residues. Germline CDR1 MNHEY, CDR2 SVGAGI. J lost 5 bases, V lost 5 bases, and 5 bases had no gene match. The chain's CDR3 is CASSSRGGNEKLFF. Written as DNA, the CDR3 is TGTGCCAGCAGTAGCAGGGGGGGAAATGAAAAACTGTTTTTT.

The chain combines TRBV4-1 with TRBJ1-2; D not resolved. V was pared by 0 bases and J by 8 bases, with 19 bases between. The CDR3 is 16 residues long. Germline CDR1 is MGHRA and CDR2 is YSYEKL. CDR3 nucleotide sequence: TGCGCCAGCAGCCAAGATGGCGCAGCGGGGTTTTGGGGCTACACCTTC. Translating gives CASSQDGAAGFWGYTF.

The chain is built from TRBV14 and TRBJ2-7; 11 bases map to TRBD1. Germline CDR1 is SGHDN and CDR2 is FVKESK. V shed 4 bases, J shed 3 bases, and the junction held 5 bases outside the gene matches. The CDR3 has 15 residues. CDR3 protein: CASSPGTGGHYEQYV. CDR3 coding DNA: TGTGCCAGCAGCCCCGGGACAGGGGGACACTACGAGCAGTACGTC.

The CDR3 nucleotides read TGTGCCAGCATGAGGGCCAGCGGGATAGCAGATACGCAGTATTTT. Its translation is CASMRASGIADTQYF. The chain couples TRBV7-9 to TRBJ2-3, with 7 bases matching TRBD2. CDR3 length: 15 residues. Per the germline V gene, CDR1 is SEHNR and CDR2 is FQNEAQ (reference sequence). Trimming cost V 7 bases and J 4 bases; bases outside gene matches: 11.

The chain links TRBV19 to TRBJ2-2; 8 bases agree with TRBD2. CDR1 is LNHDA and CDR2 is SQIVND in the germline V gene (reference sequence). Trimming cost V 5 bases and J 2 bases; bases outside gene matches: 7. The CDR3 loop spans 16 amino acids. The CDR3 DNA reads TGTGCCAGTAGTGGGGCGAGCGGGAGTAACACCGGGGAGCTGTTTTTT. It codes for CASSGASGSNTGELFF.

CDR3 region: CASSQDERLTSGIVNEQFF. Written as DNA, the CDR3 is TGCGCCAGCAGCCAAGACGAGCGCCTGACTAGCGGGATAGTCAATGAGCAGTTCTTC. The chain carries TRBV4-1 and TRBJ2-1, with TRBD2 identical over 11 bases. The CDR3 sequence is 19 residues long. Germline V lookup: CDR1 MGHRA, CDR2 YSYEKL. The trim removed 0 bases at V and 6 bases at J, leaving 13 bases unmatched.